A selection of T cell receptor beta chains follows, all from one sample in a study of shared clonotypes between healthy human individuals. Clones were sequenced by immunoSEQ multiplex PCR, and TCRdb holds only the in-frame ones, with some missing. The data contain 2 million to 2.5 million clones, approximately 96% of them singletons. The specimen was naive CD4+ T cells sorted from blood. Receptors originate from a man in his late teens or twenties in good health. Each CDR3 is given with its conserved first and last residue. The order of the fields is clone size, D gene, J gene, V gene, CDR3 protein, CDR3 DNA. A D gene is named only where the DNA matches it firmly. The listing skips clone size in some rows; elsewhere it reads once, few, many or a size class.

clone size: NA
D gene: NA
J gene: TRBJ2-7
V gene: TRBV28
CDR3 protein: CASSSQGGNSYEQYF
CDR3 DNA: TGTGCCAGCAGTTCTCAGGGGGGGAACTCCTACGAGCAGTACTTC

clone size: NA
D gene: NA
J gene: TRBJ1-5
V gene: TRBV28
CDR3 protein: CASRRTVGSNQPQHF
CDR3 DNA: TGTGCCAGCAGACGGACAGTTGGATCCAATCAGCCCCAGCATTTT

clone size: once
D gene: TRBD1
J gene: TRBJ1-1
V gene: TRBV7-2
CDR3 protein: CASSKATGVNTEAFF
CDR3 DNA: TGTGCCAGCAGCAAGGCGACAGGGGTGAACACTGAAGCTTTCTTT

clone size: NA
D gene: TRBD1
J gene: TRBJ2-2
V gene: TRBV7-6
CDR3 protein: CASSTGTGTTGELFF
CDR3 DNA: TGTGCCAGCAGCACCGGGACAGGGACTACCGGGGAGCTGTTTTTT

clone size: NA
D gene: NA
J gene: TRBJ1-5
V gene: TRBV7-2
CDR3 protein: CASSLARVEPQHF
CDR3 DNA: TGTGCCAGCAGCTTAGCCCGGGTTGAGCCCCAGCATTTT

clone size: NA
D gene: NA
J gene: TRBJ2-2
V gene: TRBV11-2
CDR3 protein: CASTSGGPNTGELFF
CDR3 DNA: TGTGCCAGCACCTCGGGGGGCCCGAACACCGGGGAGCTGTTTTTT

clone size: NA
D gene: TRBD1
J gene: TRBJ1-2
V gene: TRBV7-2
CDR3 protein: CASSMTGSGGYTF
CDR3 DNA: TGTGCCAGCAGCATGACAGGGAGCGGTGGCTACACCTTC

clone size: NA
D gene: NA
J gene: TRBJ2-7
V gene: TRBV28
CDR3 protein: CASSLQDRRSSYEQYF
CDR3 DNA: TGTGCCAGCAGTTTGCAGGACAGACGCAGCTCCTACGAGCAGTACTTC

clone size: NA
D gene: TRBD2
J gene: TRBJ2-5
V gene: TRBV7-9
CDR3 protein: CASSLELAVQETQYF
CDR3 DNA: TGTGCCAGCAGCTTAGAACTAGCGGTACAAGAGACCCAGTACTTC

clone size: NA
D gene: NA
J gene: TRBJ1-1
V gene: TRBV10-3
CDR3 protein: CAISLETNTEAFF
CDR3 DNA: TGTGCCATCAGCCTAGAGACGAACACTGAAGCTTTCTTT

clone size: NA
D gene: TRBD1
J gene: TRBJ2-7
V gene: TRBV28
CDR3 protein: CASSPTGAPREQYF
CDR3 DNA: TGTGCCAGCAGTCCGACAGGGGCCCCGCGAGAGCAGTACTTC

clone size: NA
D gene: NA
J gene: TRBJ1-6
V gene: TRBV10-2
CDR3 protein: CASSEAAYIPKDNSPLHF
CDR3 DNA: TGCGCCAGCAGTGAGGCAGCCTATATCCCCAAGGATAATTCACCCCTCCACTTT

clone size: NA
D gene: NA
J gene: TRBJ1-1
V gene: TRBV7-8
CDR3 protein: CASTISVDTEAFF
CDR3 DNA: TGTGCCAGCACCATATCGGTCGACACTGAAGCTTTCTTT

clone size: NA
D gene: NA
J gene: TRBJ2-1
V gene: TRBV20-1
CDR3 protein: CSARILYEQFF
CDR3 DNA: TGCAGTGCTAGGATCCTGTATGAGCAGTTCTTC

clone size: once
D gene: NA
J gene: TRBJ1-2
V gene: TRBV5-1
CDR3 protein: CASSLGGAGNYGYTF
CDR3 DNA: TGCGCCAGCAGCTTGGGAGGGGCGGGTAACTATGGCTACACCTTC

clone size: few
D gene: TRBD1
J gene: TRBJ1-2
V gene: TRBV13
CDR3 protein: CASRQQGTGRYTF
CDR3 DNA: TGTGCCAGCAGACAACAGGGGACGGGCCGCTACACCTTC

clone size: NA
D gene: NA
J gene: TRBJ1-2
V gene: TRBV6-1
CDR3 protein: CASRKNTGGAEGYTF
CDR3 DNA: TGTGCCAGCAGGAAAAATACAGGTGGGGCAGAGGGCTACACCTTC

clone size: NA
D gene: NA
J gene: TRBJ2-1
V gene: TRBV9
CDR3 protein: CASTRGRQDYNEQFF
CDR3 DNA: TGTGCCAGCACCCGGGGGAGACAGGACTACAATGAGCAGTTCTTC

clone size: NA
D gene: TRBD2
J gene: TRBJ2-1
V gene: TRBV7-2
CDR3 protein: CASSLDSAGGHNEQFF
CDR3 DNA: TGTGCCAGCAGCTTAGATAGCGCGGGAGGGCACAATGAGCAGTTCTTC

clone size: NA
D gene: TRBD2
J gene: TRBJ2-7
V gene: TRBV7-2
CDR3 protein: CASSLGGTGTSGAVKYF
CDR3 DNA: TGTGCCAGCAGCTTAGGGGGAACCGGGACTAGCGGGGCCGTTAAGTACTTC

clone size: NA
D gene: TRBD1
J gene: TRBJ2-2
V gene: TRBV7-2
CDR3 protein: CASSWAGTENTGELFF
CDR3 DNA: TGTGCCAGCAGCTGGGCCGGGACAGAGAACACCGGGGAGCTGTTTTTT

clone size: NA
D gene: NA
J gene: TRBJ2-2
V gene: TRBV6-5
CDR3 protein: CASNQQGNTGELFF
CDR3 DNA: TGTGCCAGCAACCAACAGGGGAACACCGGGGAGCTGTTTTTT

clone size: NA
D gene: NA
J gene: TRBJ2-1
V gene: TRBV5-4
CDR3 protein: CASTSMGSNEQFF
CDR3 DNA: TGTGCCAGCACCTCGATGGGGTCAAATGAGCAGTTCTTC

clone size: NA
D gene: TRBD2
J gene: TRBJ2-1
V gene: TRBV2
CDR3 protein: CASSVSSGGRSYNEQFF
CDR3 DNA: TGTGCCAGCAGTGTCAGTAGCGGGGGCCGATCCTACAATGAGCAGTTCTTC

clone size: NA
D gene: TRBD2
J gene: TRBJ2-7
V gene: TRBV7-8
CDR3 protein: CASTRLAGGSSYEQYF
CDR3 DNA: TGTGCCAGCACCAGACTAGCGGGAGGGAGCTCCTACGAGCAGTACTTC

clone size: NA
D gene: TRBD1
J gene: TRBJ1-6
V gene: TRBV6-5
CDR3 protein: CASSRTGGNSPLHF
CDR3 DNA: TGTGCCAGCAGTCGGACAGGGGGGAATTCACCCCTCCACTTT

clone size: NA
D gene: NA
J gene: TRBJ2-3
V gene: TRBV18
CDR3 protein: CASSPRGLTTDTQYF
CDR3 DNA: TGTGCCAGCTCACCACGGGGACTCACCACAGATACGCAGTATTTT

clone size: NA
D gene: NA
J gene: TRBJ2-5
V gene: TRBV14
CDR3 protein: CASSQVVETQYF
CDR3 DNA: TGTGCCAGCAGCCAAGTGGTGGAGACCCAGTACTTC

clone size: NA
D gene: NA
J gene: TRBJ1-2
V gene: TRBV15
CDR3 protein: CATSRDQAQTYGYTF
CDR3 DNA: TGTGCCACCAGCAGAGATCAGGCACAGACCTATGGCTACACCTTC

clone size: once
D gene: TRBD1
J gene: TRBJ2-2
V gene: TRBV5-1
CDR3 protein: CASAGTGNTGELFF
CDR3 DNA: TGCGCCAGCGCCGGGACAGGGAACACCGGGGAGCTGTTTTTT

clone size: NA
D gene: NA
J gene: TRBJ2-4
V gene: TRBV5-1
CDR3 protein: CASSSGIRENIQYF
CDR3 DNA: TGCGCCAGCAGCTCGGGGATTCGCGAAAACATTCAGTACTTC

clone size: NA
D gene: TRBD1
J gene: TRBJ1-1
V gene: TRBV10-3
CDR3 protein: CAISDPTGLGTEAFF
CDR3 DNA: TGTGCCATCAGTGACCCGACAGGGTTGGGCACTGAAGCTTTCTTT

clone size: NA
D gene: TRBD1
J gene: TRBJ1-5
V gene: TRBV6-6
CDR3 protein: CASSTGTGNQPQHF
CDR3 DNA: TGTGCCAGCAGTACCGGGACAGGCAATCAGCCCCAGCATTTT

clone size: NA
D gene: NA
J gene: TRBJ2-6
V gene: TRBV6-5
CDR3 protein: CASSPGGANVLTF
CDR3 DNA: TGTGCCAGCAGCCCCGGGGGGGCCAACGTCCTGACTTTC

clone size: NA
D gene: TRBD1
J gene: TRBJ2-5
V gene: TRBV19
CDR3 protein: CASRRTGPGETQYF
CDR3 DNA: TGTGCCAGTAGGCGGACAGGCCCAGGGGAGACCCAGTACTTC

clone size: NA
D gene: NA
J gene: TRBJ2-5
V gene: TRBV6-1
CDR3 protein: CASSEGGSRGETQYF
CDR3 DNA: TGTGCCAGCAGTGAAGGGGGTTCGAGGGGAGAGACCCAGTACTTC

clone size: NA
D gene: TRBD1
J gene: TRBJ2-7
V gene: TRBV5-6
CDR3 protein: CASSAGQGAPLYYEQYF
CDR3 DNA: TGTGCCAGCAGCGCGGGACAGGGGGCGCCTCTTTACTACGAGCAGTACTTC

clone size: NA
D gene: NA
J gene: TRBJ1-1
V gene: TRBV19
CDR3 protein: CASSIGVGWNTEAFF
CDR3 DNA: TGTGCCAGTAGTATTGGCGTCGGATGGAACACTGAAGCTTTCTTT

clone size: NA
D gene: NA
J gene: TRBJ2-7
V gene: TRBV4-1
CDR3 protein: CASSQVLDSRYEQYF
CDR3 DNA: TGCGCCAGCAGCCAAGTTTTGGACAGTCGATACGAGCAGTACTTC

clone size: NA
D gene: TRBD1
J gene: TRBJ2-3
V gene: TRBV6-1
CDR3 protein: CASSRGTGDTQYF
CDR3 DNA: TGTGCCAGCAGTCGGGGGACAGGGGATACGCAGTATTTT

clone size: NA
D gene: NA
J gene: TRBJ2-1
V gene: TRBV11-2
CDR3 protein: CASSQAGSSYNEQFF
CDR3 DNA: TGTGCCAGCAGCCAAGCGGGTAGCTCCTACAATGAGCAGTTCTTC

clone size: NA
D gene: NA
J gene: TRBJ1-3
V gene: TRBV18
CDR3 protein: CASSPDRSGNTIYF
CDR3 DNA: TGTGCCAGCTCACCAGATCGCTCTGGAAACACCATATATTTT

clone size: once
D gene: TRBD1
J gene: TRBJ1-2
V gene: TRBV28
CDR3 protein: CASSSQGGRYGYTF
CDR3 DNA: TGTGCCAGCAGTTCCCAGGGGGGGAGGTATGGCTACACCTTC

clone size: once
D gene: NA
J gene: TRBJ1-1
V gene: TRBV6-4
CDR3 protein: CASNLDLPNTEAFF
CDR3 DNA: TGTGCCAGCAACCTGGACCTTCCGAACACTGAAGCTTTCTTT

clone size: NA
D gene: TRBD1
J gene: TRBJ1-2
V gene: TRBV6-6
CDR3 protein: CASSGTGSSPNYGYTF
CDR3 DNA: TGTGCCAGTTCCGGGACAGGGAGTTCTCCGAACTATGGCTACACCTTC

clone size: NA
D gene: TRBD1
J gene: TRBJ1-4
V gene: TRBV2
CDR3 protein: CASGRDRGDEKLFF
CDR3 DNA: TGTGCCAGCGGAAGGGACAGGGGAGATGAAAAACTGTTTTTT

clone size: NA
D gene: NA
J gene: TRBJ1-5
V gene: TRBV5-6
CDR3 protein: CASSLRGYSNQPQHF
CDR3 DNA: TGTGCCAGCAGCTTACGAGGGTATAGCAATCAGCCCCAGCATTTT

clone size: NA
D gene: NA
J gene: TRBJ1-3
V gene: TRBV27
CDR3 protein: CASSLSLSGNTIYF
CDR3 DNA: TGTGCCAGCAGTTTGTCTCTCTCTGGAAACACCATATATTTT

clone size: NA
D gene: TRBD1
J gene: TRBJ1-2
V gene: TRBV29-1
CDR3 protein: CSVEGTGLGGYGYTF
CDR3 DNA: TGCAGCGTTGAAGGGACAGGCCTGGGGGGGTATGGCTACACCTTC

clone size: NA
D gene: TRBD2
J gene: TRBJ2-7
V gene: TRBV5-6
CDR3 protein: CASSFPLAGGVYEQYF
CDR3 DNA: TGTGCCAGCAGCTTCCCCCTAGCGGGAGGGGTCTACGAGCAGTACTTC

clone size: NA
D gene: NA
J gene: TRBJ2-1
V gene: TRBV10-3
CDR3 protein: CAISESGLSLNEQFF
CDR3 DNA: TGTGCCATCAGTGAGTCGGGTTTATCACTCAATGAGCAGTTCTTC

clone size: NA
D gene: TRBD2
J gene: TRBJ2-2
V gene: TRBV5-1
CDR3 protein: CASSPASLAGVAGELFF
CDR3 DNA: TGCGCCAGCAGCCCGGCCTCGCTAGCGGGGGTGGCCGGGGAGCTGTTTTTT

clone size: NA
D gene: NA
J gene: TRBJ1-2
V gene: TRBV5-1
CDR3 protein: CASSLAQGRGYTF
CDR3 DNA: TGCGCCAGCAGCTTGGCGCAGGGTAGGGGCTACACCTTC

clone size: once
D gene: NA
J gene: TRBJ1-3
V gene: TRBV7-9
CDR3 protein: CASSLGGTGNTIYF
CDR3 DNA: TGTGCCAGCAGCTTAGGGGGAACTGGAAACACCATATATTTT

clone size: NA
D gene: TRBD1
J gene: TRBJ2-3
V gene: TRBV5-1
CDR3 protein: CASSSDRGGTDTQYF
CDR3 DNA: TGCGCCAGCAGCTCTGACAGGGGTGGCACAGATACGCAGTATTTT

clone size: NA
D gene: NA
J gene: TRBJ2-7
V gene: TRBV7-2
CDR3 protein: CASSPWGTSLHEQYF
CDR3 DNA: TGTGCCAGCAGCCCCTGGGGGACATCCCTCCACGAGCAGTACTTC

clone size: NA
D gene: NA
J gene: TRBJ1-4
V gene: TRBV6-6
CDR3 protein: CASSSTGLNEKLFF
CDR3 DNA: TGTGCCAGCAGTTCGACGGGACTCAATGAAAAACTGTTTTTT

clone size: once
D gene: NA
J gene: TRBJ2-2
V gene: TRBV5-6
CDR3 protein: CASSNDGEYTGELFF
CDR3 DNA: TGTGCCAGCAGCAACGACGGAGAGTACACCGGGGAGCTGTTTTTT

clone size: NA
D gene: TRBD1
J gene: TRBJ2-7
V gene: TRBV29-1
CDR3 protein: CSVRTGRPDEQYF
CDR3 DNA: TGCAGCGTACGGACAGGGAGGCCGGACGAGCAGTACTTC